This TCR beta chain was sequenced during a study of vaccination effects on CD4 cells after COVID-19. In germline, CDR1 is SGHRS, CDR2 YFSETQ. The CDR3 totals 17 residues. Losses at the gene ends were 4 bases for V and 3 bases for J; bases not matched to a gene: 14. Sequencing in the ViraFEST assay came after antigen-specific CD4+ T cells had been expanded with viral peptide pools, which were used to stimulate PBMC. Following a roughly eleven-day culture, CD4+ T cells were purified. Two doses of either BNT162b2 or mRNA-1273 were given to each participant. Concerning this clone: Its antigen is as yet unknown.

Sequencing was performed with immunoSEQ multiplex PCR; in TCRdb, only in-frame clones are kept and a portion is missing. The sample shows more than 50,000 clones, roughly 80% of them seen only once. This TCR was recovered from a human donor who received a COVID-19 vaccine. This chain connects TRBV5-1 to TRBJ2-3, with 7 positions matching TRBD1. This material consisted of CD4+ T cells from PBMCs cultured with HCoV-OC43 spike peptides, taken after COVID-19 vaccination. Subset meaning: HCoV-OC43 spike overlapping peptide pool stimulation. The CDR3 DNA sequence: TGCGCCAGCAGCCTCGGAGGATTCACAGGGGCTACAGATACGCAGTATTTT. This sequence encodes CASSLGGFTGATDTQYF.